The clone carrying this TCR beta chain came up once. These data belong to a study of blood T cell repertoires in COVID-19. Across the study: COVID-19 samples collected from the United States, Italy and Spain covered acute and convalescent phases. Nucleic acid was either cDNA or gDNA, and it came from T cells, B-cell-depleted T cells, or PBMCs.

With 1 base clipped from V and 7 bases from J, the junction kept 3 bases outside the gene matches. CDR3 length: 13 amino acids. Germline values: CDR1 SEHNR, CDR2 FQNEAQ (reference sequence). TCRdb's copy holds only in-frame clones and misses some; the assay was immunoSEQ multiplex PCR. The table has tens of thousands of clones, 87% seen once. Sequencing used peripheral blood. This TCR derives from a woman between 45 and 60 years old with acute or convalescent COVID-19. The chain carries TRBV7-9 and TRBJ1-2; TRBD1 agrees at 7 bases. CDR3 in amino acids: CASSLGGGSGYTF. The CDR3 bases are TGTGCCAGCAGCTTAGGAGGGGGCTCTGGCTACACCTTC. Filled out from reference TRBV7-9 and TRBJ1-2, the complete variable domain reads DTGVSQNPRHKITKRGQNVTFRCDPISEHNRLYWYRQTLGQGPEFLTYFQNEAQLEKSRLLSDRFSAERPKGSFSTLEIQRTEQGDSAMYLCASSLGGGSGYTFGSGTRLTVV.